The rows below give T cell receptor beta chains drawn from one sample of a study of shared clonotypes between healthy human individuals. Profiled with immunoSEQ multiplex PCR; TCRdb holds only in-frame clones, not every one. The sample includes approximately 2,000,000 clones, about nine tenths seen only once; the top ten take 0.37%. Sequencing was done on a sample of naive CD4+ T cells from PBMCs. The receptors derive from a man younger than 35 in good health. Some clones in this sample may be carry-over from other donors' samples. CDR3s include the opening cysteine and the closing phenylalanine or tryptophan. Each record gives: V gene, J gene, CDR3 protein.

>TRBV5-1|TRBJ2-3
CASSRGTSGRGDTQYF
>TRBV5-6|TRBJ1-3
CASRGVGSGNTIYF
>TRBV28|TRBJ1-2
CASSFLQGVYTF
>TRBV28|TRBJ1-3
CASIPGGSGNTIYF
>TRBV28|TRBJ2-1
CASSFRLPDNEQFF
>TRBV29-1|TRBJ2-2
CSVVGGPGELFF
>TRBV5-1|TRBJ2-1
CASSPLAGASVEQFF
>TRBV28|TRBJ1-2
CASSTSTGYTF
>TRBV5-1|TRBJ2-7
CASSLGQGSGEQYF
>TRBV7-2|TRBJ2-1
CASSSPGLMDEQFF
>TRBV7-3|TRBJ2-7
CASSLTPGSSSYEQYF
>TRBV5-1|TRBJ2-5
CASSSTGGETQYF
>TRBV28|TRBJ2-5
CASSLGGLPGYQETQYF
>TRBV5-4|TRBJ1-2
CASSLPGQGSGYTF
>TRBV7-2|TRBJ1-1
CASSLSVRRMNTEAFF
>TRBV7-9|TRBJ1-1
CASSAEFEAFF
>TRBV11-2|TRBJ2-1
CASSLVGTRSYNEQFF
>TRBV19|TRBJ2-7
CASSTYPTVYYEQYF
>TRBV28|TRBJ2-6
CASSPPGGANVLTF
>TRBV7-9|TRBJ2-1
CASTQSGTGFYNEQFF
>TRBV30|TRBJ2-7
CAWTPGGPYEQYF
>TRBV14|TRBJ2-7
CASSPSGLSSYEQYF
>TRBV5-1|TRBJ2-7
CASSQDGDTYSEQYF
>TRBV15|TRBJ1-5
CATQPGQGIFLGQPQHF
>TRBV29-1|TRBJ1-2
CSVEILGGNYGYTF
>TRBV7-9|TRBJ1-5
CASSLGAAGRPNSNQPQHF
>TRBV11-2|TRBJ2-2
CASRTRSTPTNTGELFF
>TRBV7-2|TRBJ2-5
CASSSEPETQYF
>TRBV5-4|TRBJ1-2
CASSSLKDGYTF
>TRBV27|TRBJ1-2
CASSSSFLPDSSNYGYTF
>TRBV5-4|TRBJ1-3
CASSRDGSGNTIYF
>TRBV27|TRBJ2-3
CASRDRPTDTQYF
>TRBV7-9|TRBJ2-3
CASSLDRDSFSTDTQYF
>TRBV18|TRBJ2-1
CASSPVALAGASSYNEQFF
>TRBV18|TRBJ2-7
CASSWGQGYEQYF
>TRBV28|TRBJ2-7
CASSLRTSFAYEQYF
>TRBV5-8|TRBJ1-1
CASSFKVSRGAFF
>TRBV30|TRBJ1-4
CAWSVNLSTNEKLFF
>TRBV2|TRBJ1-2
CASQGMDYGYTF
>TRBV4-3|TRBJ2-5
CASSQDGRTGSHETQYF
>TRBV6-1|TRBJ1-1
CASSERTGARNTEAFF
>TRBV6-1|TRBJ1-3
CASSGGLPDSGNTIYF
>TRBV5-1|TRBJ2-5
CASSFSLPETQYF
>TRBV30|TRBJ1-1
CAWSVSPNTEAFF
>TRBV27|TRBJ2-1
CASSFGGSYEGQFF
>TRBV5-1|TRBJ1-2
CASSLAGYRNYGYTF
>TRBV9|TRBJ2-3
CASSVLGESDTQYF
>TRBV5-4|TRBJ2-4
CASTPRGELAKNIQYF
>TRBV28|TRBJ1-2
CASSLRHLAAGYTF
>TRBV6-5|TRBJ1-2
CASSQEGQGNYGYTF
>TRBV7-9|TRBJ2-5
CASSTDRGSLQETQYF
>TRBV4-1|TRBJ2-1
CASSQDPPGGLAANEQFF
>TRBV2|TRBJ2-1
CASSEEGLAAPNEQFF
>TRBV28|TRBJ2-7
CASSLDGLASDEQYF
>TRBV21-1|TRBJ2-5
CASSINQHPGETQYF
>TRBV7-3|TRBJ2-2
CASSSQGTGELFF
>TRBV7-2|TRBJ2-7
CASSRRDAAYEQYF
>TRBV28|TRBJ2-3
CASSPLPDTQYF
>TRBV7-2|TRBJ2-1
CASSSANNNEQFF